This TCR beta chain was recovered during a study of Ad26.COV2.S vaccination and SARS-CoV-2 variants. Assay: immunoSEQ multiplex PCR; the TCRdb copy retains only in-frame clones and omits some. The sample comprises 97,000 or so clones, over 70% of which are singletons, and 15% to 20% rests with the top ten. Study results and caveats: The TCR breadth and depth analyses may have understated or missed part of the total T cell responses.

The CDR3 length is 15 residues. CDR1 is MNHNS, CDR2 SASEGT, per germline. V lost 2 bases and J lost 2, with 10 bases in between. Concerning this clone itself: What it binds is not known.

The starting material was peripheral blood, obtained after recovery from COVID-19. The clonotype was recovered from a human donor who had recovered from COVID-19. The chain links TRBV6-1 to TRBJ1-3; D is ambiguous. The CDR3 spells CASSERIQTGNTIYF. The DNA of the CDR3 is TGTGCCAGCAGTGAAAGGATCCAGACTGGAAACACCATATATTTT.